The sequence of this T cell receptor (beta chain) was determined in a study of identical twins. This CDR3 region has 13 residues. Looked up from germline, CDR1 is ENHRY and CDR2 is SYGVKD. Deletions cut 4 bases from V and 7 bases from J, with 8 bases between. All donors were healthy Caucasians. TCRdb re-analysed the 5' RACE reads in MiXCR, keeping a single row per CDR3 protein. The table lists hundreds of thousands of distinct CDR3 sequences, under 25% of them singletons. These data are also associated with another study on yellow fever vaccine responses in identical twins. That work adds: Twins' vaccine T cell response reportedly gave the appearance of partial convergence and partial personalization.

Sequencing was performed on CD4+ T cells sorted from blood. J is TRBJ1-6 and V is TRBV10-3; the D is unclear. The sequence was obtained from a woman in her late teens or twenties in good health. The CDR3 protein is CAISGVANSPLHF. As DNA, the CDR3 is TGTGCCATCAGTGGGGTGGCAAATTCACCCCTCCACTTT.